This is a list of T cell receptor beta chains from one sample in a study of T-cell memory formation after mild COVID-19. Each CDR3 protein gets one entry after TCRdb re-called the 5' RACE reads with MiXCR. The sample lists just over 400,000 distinct CDR3 sequences; more than 20% were seen once. Sample: PBMCs or a T cell subset sorted from them (not recorded which). All receptors come from an adult woman who had mild COVID-19 (a few samples of this study predate the infection). Cell type and time point are not known. Both conserved end residues are part of each CDR3. The order of the fields is V gene, J gene, CDR3 protein.

V: TRBV20-1; J: TRBJ1-1; CDR3: CSAFVTGRGTEAFF
V: TRBV6-5; J: TRBJ2-3; CDR3: CASSLSGEGPTDTQYF
V: TRBV30; J: TRBJ1-2; CDR3: CASIYRGGYTF
V: TRBV7-9; J: TRBJ2-5; CDR3: CASSFRGLAGDQETQYF
V: TRBV27; J: TRBJ2-7; CDR3: CASSPQGNMAYEQYF
V: TRBV7-9; J: TRBJ1-1; CDR3: CASSLGQYNTEAFF
V: TRBV9; J: TRBJ2-7; CDR3: CASSVGLDRAYEQYF
V: TRBV18; J: TRBJ1-1; CDR3: CASSAGVTEAFF
V: TRBV6-1; J: TRBJ1-2; CDR3: CASNQGSYGYTF
V: TRBV5-5; J: TRBJ2-7; CDR3: CASSSIPYEQYF
V: TRBV7-7; J: TRBJ2-7; CDR3: CASSKGLGIYEQYF
V: TRBV29-1; J: TRBJ2-3; CDR3: CSVDGQGVWTDTQYF
V: TRBV7-9; J: TRBJ2-1; CDR3: CASSLGLAEGVCNEQFF
V: TRBV5-1; J: TRBJ2-1; CDR3: CASSLVFWGRDNEQFF
V: TRBV29-1; J: TRBJ2-3; CDR3: CSGAGGDTDTQYF
V: TRBV7-2; J: TRBJ2-1; CDR3: CASIRLPGQAYNEQFF
V: TRBV20-1; J: TRBJ1-4; CDR3: CSARQGREKLFF
V: TRBV10-3; J: TRBJ2-3; CDR3: CAISGGSTQYF
V: TRBV5-1; J: TRBJ2-2; CDR3: CASSLLTSGGPNTGELFF
V: TRBV5-1; J: TRBJ2-7; CDR3: CASSLAPAGGEQYF
V: TRBV9; J: TRBJ1-4; CDR3: CASSKQTGDVGEKLFF
V: TRBV12-3/TRBV12-4; J: TRBJ2-3; CDR3: CASSPSWEGTQYF
V: TRBV2; J: TRBJ1-1; CDR3: CASRRGQTGWTEAFF
V: TRBV4-1; J: TRBJ2-4; CDR3: CASSQGEGRNIQYF
V: TRBV6-1; J: TRBJ2-7; CDR3: CASSEWGGQEAAEQYF
V: TRBV7-7; J: TRBJ2-2; CDR3: CASSRTSGGGELFF
V: TRBV4-3; J: TRBJ2-7; CDR3: CASSPGRLEEQYF
V: TRBV18; J: TRBJ2-1; CDR3: CASSPPLASNSYNEQFF